The 4 T cell receptor beta chains listed next were all sequenced from one sample in a study of OX40 agonist ivuxolimab in advanced cancers. The method was the immunoSEQ multiplex PCR assay. This immuneACCESS table, as held by TCRdb, lists in-frame sequences with V and J called but not all clones. Of the missing ones, under half trace to an unresolved V gene in checked studies; the others have no known cause. The table for this sample lists 50,000 or so clones; roughly 86% of them were counted only once. The leading ten clones occupy around 2.5% of the sample. Here the sequenced sample was CD4+ or CD8+ T cells sorted from blood, taken in a trial of the OX40 agonist ivuxolimab. The origin of the receptors is an adult with an advanced solid tumor such as melanoma, head and neck, liver or kidney cancer.

Only one count was recorded for this clone. The chain joins TRBV19 to TRBJ2-3; 9 positions agree with TRBD1. V gave up 4 bases and J gave up 9 bases; unmatched junction bases: 2. CDR3 size: 12 residues. Germline CDR1 is LNHDA and CDR2 is SQIVND (reference sequence). CDR3 loop: CASSRTGETQYF. The CDR3, as DNA: TGTGCCAGTAGTAGGACAGGGGAAACGCAGTATTTT.

V and J are TRBV5-1 and TRBJ1-1, with 11 bases aligning to TRBD1. Unmatched junction bases numbered 0, after V lost 0 bases and J lost 8 bases. The V gene's germline CDR1 is SGHRS and CDR2 YFSETQ. The CDR3 extends over 13 amino acids. The CDR3 DNA reads TGCGCCAGCAGCTTGGGGACAGGGGGCGAAGCTTTCTTT. This gives the protein CASSLGTGGEAFF.

V and J are TRBV5-5 and TRBJ2-7; 8 bases map to TRBD2. The CDR3 length is 14 residues. Trimming removed 3 bases from V and 2 bases from J; junction bases left unmatched: 4. Germline V lookup: CDR1 SGHKS, CDR2 YYEKEE (reference sequence). In DNA form, the CDR3 reads TGTGCCAGCAGCTACCCAGCGGGGGCCTACGAGCAGTACTTC. Protein sequence: CASSYPAGAYEQYF.

This clone was detected only a few times. V gene TRBV28 combines with J gene TRBJ1-1, with D possibly matching TRBD1 (5 bases). V lost 4 bases, J lost 8 bases, and 17 bases lay in between. Looked up from germline, CDR1 is MDHEN and CDR2 is SYDVKM. CDR3 length: 14 amino acids. CDR3 sequence reads: CASSSPVGRGEAFF. The DNA for the CDR3 is TGTGCCAGCAGTTCGCCGGTTGGGCGGGGGGAAGCTTTCTTT. Using reference TRBV28 and TRBJ1-1 for the parts outside the CDR3, the full variable domain is DVKVTQSSRYLVKRTGEKVFLECVQDMDHENMFWYRQDPGLGLRLIYFSYDVKMKEKGDIPEGYSVSREKKERFSLILESASTNQTSMYLCASSSPVGRGEAFFGQGTRLTVV.